This T cell receptor beta chain was captured in a study of cytomegalovirus exposure and HLA in healthy donors. Germline values: CDR1 SGHAT, CDR2 FQNNGV. CDR3 size: 15 residues. Trimming removed 0 bases at V and 5 bases at J, with 14 bases between. The study's findings and limits: The study flagged around 150 TCR beta chains as cytomegalovirus-associated.

PCR was performed using 60 Vbeta and 13 Jbeta primers. Here immunoSEQ multiplex PCR was the method, and the copy in TCRdb shows in-frame clones only, minus some. Of 160,000 or so clones listed, around 81% are singletons. Remarks on this clone: Its specificity is unknown.

This receptor was taken from a woman between 45 and 60 years old in good health and CMV-seronegative. The chain couples TRBV11-2 to TRBJ2-7; a weak D match, TRBD1 (7 bases). Sequencing was carried out using PBMCs. CDR3 nucleotide sequence: TGTGCCAGCAGCTTAGAGGGCAGGGGGGTCCACGAGCAGTACTTC. It yields the protein CASSLEGRGVHEQYF.